These 28 T cell receptor beta chains share one sample of origin, sequenced in a study of identical twins. TCRdb passed the 5' RACE reads through MiXCR, listing each CDR3 protein once. The table shows fewer than 500,000 distinct CDR3 sequences, with roughly an eighth occurring only once. This sample also appeared in a second study, on yellow fever vaccine responses in identical twins.

Sequencing was performed on CD4+ T cells sorted from blood. The receptors derive from a woman under 30 in good health.

The chain employs TRBV5-1 and TRBJ2-2, with 8 bases lining up with TRBD1. There are 16 residues in the CDR3. V dropped 2 bases and J dropped 4; count of bases not matched to a gene: 7. Germline V gives CDR1 SGHRS, CDR2 YFSETQ. CDR3 coding DNA: TGCGCCAGCAGCTTATCCGGGACAGGTGGCACCGGGGAGCTGTTTTTT. This sequence encodes CASSLSGTGGTGELFF.

This chain uses TRBV7-9 with TRBJ1-4; D is unresolved. Germline lookup yields CDR1 SEHNR and CDR2 FQNEAQ (reference sequence). The CDR3 consists of 11 residues. The CDR3 region is CVVESNEKLFF. DNA of the CDR3: TGTGTGGTGGAGTCTAATGAAAAACTGTTTTTT.

This clonotype has a handful of counts. The rearrangement joins TRBV20-1 to TRBJ2-4, with D perhaps matching TRBD1 (6 bases). The germline CDR1 and CDR2 sequences are DFQATT and SNEGSKA (reference sequence). The CDR3 is made up of 14 amino acids. With 3 bases removed from V and 4 bases from J, the gap between germline ends came to 13 bases. CDR3 amino acids: CSARVQGRKNIQYF. CDR3 DNA: TGCAGTGCTAGGGTACAGGGCAGGAAAAACATTCAGTACTTC.

This clonotype was observed at least ten times. The rearrangement uses TRBV10-3 and TRBJ2-3; perhaps TRBD2 as D (6 bases). The CDR3 consists of 17 residues. CDR1 is ENHRY and CDR2 is SYGVKD in the germline V gene. Trimming stripped 5 bases from V and 5 bases from J, with 23 bases between. In DNA form, the CDR3 reads TGTGCCATCAGTACACTCAACGGGACGGTCGGGGGAGATACGCAGTATTTT. Amino acid sequence: CAISTLNGTVGGDTQYF.

This clonotype was seen more than once but under ten times. The rearrangement joins TRBV20-1 to TRBJ2-7; TRBD1 agrees at 8 bases. The CDR3 contains 11 residues. Germline lookup yields CDR1 DFQATT and CDR2 SNEGSKA (reference sequence). The CDR3 protein is CGGQAEYEQYF. The CDR3 bases are TGCGGGGGACAGGCTGAGTACGAGCAGTACTTC.

This clonotype has only a few counts. The rearrangement uses TRBV5-1 and TRBJ2-1, with 11 bases matching TRBD2. The V gene's germline CDR1 is SGHRS and CDR2 YFSETQ. CDR3 length equals 15 residues. J lost 3 bases, V lost 10 bases, and 9 bases had no gene match. The CDR3 loop reads CASTALAGGYNEQFF. The CDR3 DNA reads TGCGCCTCTACCGCCCTAGCGGGGGGCTACAATGAGCAGTTCTTC.

This clonotype was seen more than once but under ten times. CDR3 sequence (DNA): TGTGCCAGCACCCCGGGACAGGGAATACCAGGGGCCAACGTCCTGACTTTC. Protein product: CASTPGQGIPGANVLTF. The genes are TRBV6-1 and TRBJ2-6; 9 nucleotides align to TRBD1. The J segment lost 4 bases and the V segment lost 7 bases, leaving 11 bases of the junction unmatched. The CDR3 extends over 17 amino acids. CDR1 is MNHNS and CDR2 is SASEGT in the germline V gene.

This chain uses TRBV10-3 with TRBJ2-2, with 9 bases lining up with TRBD1. Germline CDR1 reads ENHRY; CDR2 reads SYGVKD. The CDR3 runs 15 residues. J lost 6 bases, V lost 4 bases, and 6 bases had no gene match. CDR3 nucleotide sequence: TGTGCCATCAGTGTAGGGACAGGGACGGCCGGGGAGCTGTTTTTT. It specifies CAISVGTGTAGELFF.

The genes are TRBV6-5 and TRBJ2-5; tentatively, D is TRBD2 (5 bases). The CDR3 covers 15 residues. The germline V gene encodes CDR1 MNHEY and CDR2 SVGAGI. Trimming left V 2 bases short and J 4 bases short, with 14 bases between. CDR3 sequence reads: CASSYTEGWGETQYF. The CDR3 region has the DNA TGTGCCAGCAGTTACACTGAGGGTTGGGGAGAGACCCAGTACTTC.

This clonotype appeared a few times. The chain links TRBV6-1 to TRBJ2-1, with TRBD2 as a possible D gene (6 bases). Trimming pared 4 bases from V and 4 bases from J, leaving 11 bases between. The V gene's germline CDR1 is MNHNS and CDR2 SASEGT. This CDR3 comprises 14 residues. The CDR3, as DNA: TGTGCCAGCAGTGTTTGGAGGGCGTACAATGAGCAGTTCTTC. Protein sequence: CASSVWRAYNEQFF.

The chain couples TRBV25-1 to TRBJ2-1; TRBD2 matches 10 bases. J gave up 9 bases and V 10 bases, and 12 bases lay outside the gene matches. CDR3 length: 14 residues. The germline V gene encodes CDR1 MGHDK and CDR2 SYGVNS. The chain's CDR3 is CAINQTSGEGEQFF. The CDR3 DNA sequence: TGTGCCATCAACCAAACTAGCGGGGAGGGTGAGCAGTTCTTC.

The chain uses TRBV5-1 and TRBJ2-3; 11 nucleotides match TRBD2. Germline CDR1 SGHRS, CDR2 YFSETQ. The J segment lost 2 bases and the V segment lost 0 bases, leaving 2 bases of the junction unmatched. This CDR3 region has 16 residues. The CDR3: CASSLGLAGITDTQYF. The CDR3 DNA reads as TGCGCCAGCAGCTTGGGACTAGCGGGAATCACAGATACGCAGTATTTT.

There are a few counts of this clonotype. The gene calls are TRBV6-2 or TRBV6-3 and TRBJ2-7; TRBD2 matches 10 bases. Trimming cost V 5 bases and J 7 bases; bases outside gene matches: 11. CDR1 is MNHEY and CDR2 is SVGEGT in the germline V gene. The CDR3 contains 15 residues. This chain's CDR3 is CASSQLLAGEGEQYF. CDR3 in DNA: TGTGCCAGCAGTCAACTCCTAGCGGGAGAAGGTGAGCAGTACTTC.

The J gene is TRBJ2-1, the V gene TRBV19, with a tentative D call TRBD1 (6 bases). The V gene lost 7 bases and the J gene lost 9 bases, with 16 bases spanning the gap. The CDR3 extends over 13 amino acids. Germline V gene lookup returns CDR1 LNHDA and CDR2 SQIVND (reference sequence). In nucleotides, the CDR3 is TGTGCCAGTACAAGGCAGGGGAGCAGTGAGCAGTTCTTC. Amino acid sequence: CASTRQGSSEQFF.

This clonotype came up a few times. V and J are TRBV7-9 and TRBJ2-5, with D possibly matching TRBD2 (6 bases). V lost 2 bases, J lost 5 bases, and 15 bases lay in between. CDR1 is SEHNR, CDR2 FQNEAQ, per germline (reference sequence). There are 15 residues in the CDR3. The CDR3 coding sequence is TGTGCCAGCAGCTTACCAATCGGGACTTTCGAGACCCAGTACTTC. Protein sequence: CASSLPIGTFETQYF.

Ten or more counts support this clonotype. J is TRBJ2-5 and V is TRBV12-3 or TRBV12-4; 7 bases match TRBD2. After removal of 5 bases from V and 7 bases from J, the junction contained 7 bases not matched to a gene. This CDR3 has 13 residues. The CDR3 region has the DNA TGTGCCAGCAGTAGGGGAGGGCTCGGGACCCAGTACTTC. Translated, it gives CASSRGGLGTQYF.

About this clonotype: The junction differs from germline at one of its ends, possibly a read error. This rearrangement joins TRBV28 to TRBJ1-1; tentative D call: TRBD1 (5 bases). The CDR3 consists of 15 residues. CDR1 is MDHEN, CDR2 SYDVKM, per germline. CDR3 DNA: TGTGCCAGCAGTTTAGCACCGGGGACCCTGAACACTGAAGCTTTT. Translating it yields CASSLAPGTLNTEAF.

The chain has TRBV29-1 and TRBJ2-7; D not certain. The V end was cut by 5 bases, the J end by 3 bases, with 11 bases between. CDR1 is SQVTM, CDR2 ANQGSEA, per germline. The CDR3 is 12 residues long. The CDR3 loop is CSVSPNGYEQYF. The CDR3 DNA follows: TGCAGCGTTTCTCCTAACGGCTACGAGCAGTACTTC.

This clonotype was detected only a few times. The chain has TRBV11-2 and TRBJ1-5; a weak D match, TRBD1 (5 bases). V dropped 1 base and J dropped 7 bases, with 11 bases sitting between them. Looked up from germline, CDR1 is SGHAT and CDR2 is FQNNGV. This CDR3 spans 14 amino acids. CDR3 sequence: CASSLGQFQQPQHF. CDR3 nucleotides: TGTGCCAGCAGCTTAGGACAGTTTCAACAGCCCCAGCATTTT.

This clonotype occurred a few times. The genes are TRBV12-3 or TRBV12-4 and TRBJ2-7; D unresolved. V gave up 3 bases and J gave up 0 bases, with 9 bases separating them. This CDR3 is 14 amino acids long. The CDR3 here is CASSFYTASYEQYF. The CDR3 bases are TGTGCCAGCAGTTTTTACACAGCCTCCTACGAGCAGTACTTC.

This clonotype showed up many times. The CDR3 region is CASSRKDGLLNQPQHF. In DNA, the CDR3 is TGTGCCAGCAGTAGGAAGGACGGCCTTCTGAATCAGCCCCAGCATTTT. The V gene is TRBV6-1, the J gene TRBJ1-5; the D is unclear. Trimming took off 5 bases at V and 4 bases at J, with 18 bases between the two ends. Germline values: CDR1 MNHNS, CDR2 SASEGT. The CDR3 consists of 16 residues.

This clonotype appeared a few times. V usage is TRBV5-6 and J usage is TRBJ2-2, with TRBD2 matching 9 bases. The CDR3 extends over 15 amino acids. V trimming: 0 bases; J trimming: 6 bases; junction bases outside the gene matches: 3. The germline V gene encodes CDR1 SGHDT and CDR2 YYEEEE. The CDR3 coding sequence is TGTGCCAGCAGCTTGGTGCCTAGCGGGGCCGGGGAGCTGTTTTTT. Protein product: CASSLVPSGAGELFF.

The rearrangement joins TRBV5-1 to TRBJ2-2; 8 bases agree with TRBD1. V lost 6 bases and J lost 1; bases outside the gene matches: 5. Germline V lookup: CDR1 SGHRS, CDR2 YFSETQ. CDR3 length: 15 residues. CDR3 in amino acids: CASNGQGGNTGELFF. The CDR3 nucleotides are TGCGCCAGCAACGGACAGGGCGGGAACACCGGGGAGCTGTTTTTT.

The J gene is TRBJ2-5, the V gene TRBV20-1; 7 bases fit TRBD1. J was trimmed by 1 base and V by 3 bases; bases with no gene match: 5. CDR1 is DFQATT and CDR2 is SNEGSKA in the germline V gene (reference sequence). The CDR3 loop spans 14 amino acids. The CDR3 sequence: CSASPGQFQETQYF. CDR3 DNA: TGCAGTGCTAGCCCGGGACAGTTCCAAGAGACCCAGTACTTC.

This clonotype was recorded a few times. The chain joins TRBV2 to TRBJ2-3; D possibly corresponds to TRBD2 (6 bases). Germline V CDR1 and CDR2: SNHLY, FYNNEI. This CDR3 region has 15 residues. Trimming stripped 7 bases from V and 1 base from J, with 15 bases between. CDR3 residues: CASTPGPSGTDTQYF. Here the CDR3 DNA reads TGTGCCAGCACCCCCGGCCCTAGCGGCACAGATACGCAGTATTTT.

The rearrangement joins TRBV19 to TRBJ1-2, with TRBD1 matching 7 bases. J gave up 3 bases and V 5 bases, and 12 bases lay outside the gene matches. The CDR3 extends over 16 amino acids. Per the germline V gene, CDR1 is LNHDA and CDR2 is SQIVND (reference sequence). The CDR3 DNA sequence: TGTGCCAGTAGTGCCATCAGGGGGACCTCGGACTATGGCTACACCTTC. It specifies CASSAIRGTSDYGYTF.

This clonotype has just a few counts. This chain links TRBV29-1 with TRBJ2-1; weak D call: TRBD2 (6 bases). V lost 6 bases, J lost 7 bases, and 10 bases lay in between. This CDR3 contains 11 residues. CDR1 and CDR2 (germline): SQVTM, ANQGSEA. The CDR3 sequence is CSVQLANEQFF. CDR3 DNA: TGCAGCGTCCAACTAGCTAATGAGCAGTTCTTC.

The sample holds a few counts of this clonotype. This rearrangement joins TRBV7-9 to TRBJ2-1; D is perhaps TRBD1 or TRBD2 (5 bases each). Trimming took off 4 bases at V and 3 bases at J, with 16 bases between the two ends. Germline CDR1 SEHNR, CDR2 FQNEAQ (reference sequence). The CDR3 has 16 amino acids. CDR3 nucleotides: TGTGCCAGCAGCTCCAACCGGGACGGCGTCTACAATGAGCAGTTCTTC. Residues: CASSSNRDGVYNEQFF.